This T cell receptor (beta chain) was sequenced during a study of cytomegalovirus exposure and HLA in healthy donors. This clone was counted only a few times. V gave up 1 base and J gave up 0 bases, with 15 bases separating them. The CDR3 loop spans 17 amino acids. From germline, CDR1 is SEHNR and CDR2 FQNEAQ (reference sequence). With 60 Vbeta and 13 Jbeta primers, the PCR was carried out. Method: immunoSEQ multiplex PCR; TCRdb's copy keeps in-frame clones and lacks some. The profile shows approximately 170,000 clones, over 70% of them singletons. Sequencing was carried out using PBMCs. The chain carries TRBV7-9 and TRBJ1-1; tentatively, D is TRBD1 (6 bases). The sequence was obtained from a woman aged 40 to 50 in good health and CMV-seropositive. CDR3 in DNA: TGTGCCAGCAGCTTAGAGGCCTTAGGGGGAATGAACACTGAAGCTTTCTTT. This translates into CASSLEALGGMNTEAFF. Complete variable domain (other parts from reference TRBV7-9 and TRBJ1-1): DTGVSQNPRHKITKRGQNVTFRCDPISEHNRLYWYRQTLGQGPEFLTYFQNEAQLEKSRLLSDRFSAERPKGSFSTLEIQRTEQGDSAMYLCASSLEALGGMNTEAFFGQGTRLTVV.